The 27 T cell receptor beta chains reported below all come from one sample, sequenced in a study of blood T cell repertoires in COVID-19. Assay: immunoSEQ multiplex PCR; the TCRdb copy retains only in-frame clones and omits some. Here the sample spans some 170,000 clones, more than 75% being singletons. Material: peripheral blood. Receptors were obtained from a man aged 35 to 55 with acute or convalescent COVID-19.

The chain employs TRBV3-1 (or the pseudogene TRBV3-2) and TRBJ1-4, with D unclear. Germline V gives CDR1 LGHDT, CDR2 YNNKEL (reference sequence). This CDR3 has 14 amino acids. Trimming stripped 0 bases from V and 4 bases from J, with 6 bases between. The CDR3 DNA reads TGTGCCAGCAGCCAAGATACAGTTAATGAAAAACTGTTTTTT. Translation gives CASSQDTVNEKLFF.

The chain combines TRBV9 with TRBJ2-5; maybe TRBD1 (9 bases). Germline V gene lookup returns CDR1 SGDLS and CDR2 YYNGEE. The CDR3 has 15 amino acids. The V end lost 8 bases, the J end lost 2 bases, and 19 bases lay between the germline ends. In nucleotides, the CDR3 is TGTGCCAGTTCTCGCGGGGGGACAGGGCAAGAGACCCAGTACTTC. Its protein product is CASSRGGTGQETQYF.

The chain uses TRBV10-2 and TRBJ2-2, with 8 bases aligning to TRBD2. Trimming took 3 bases from V and 5 from J; bases not matched to a gene: 5. This CDR3 is built from 15 residues. Germline CDR1 and CDR2: WSHSY and SAAADI. DNA of the CDR3: TGCGCCAGCAGTGATCGGGGGGGCAGAACCGGGGAGCTGTTTTTT. It specifies CASSDRGGRTGELFF.

The CDR3 spells CASSQERHGYEKLFF. The DNA of the CDR3 is TGTGCCAGCAGCCAAGAAAGGCACGGGTATGAAAAACTGTTTTTT. The chain links TRBV3-1 (or the pseudogene TRBV3-2) to TRBJ1-4; D gene ambiguous. The CDR3 is made up of 15 amino acids. Trimming cost V 0 bases and J 6 bases, with 11 bases left between them. CDR1 and CDR2 from the germline V gene are LGHDT and YNNKEL (reference sequence).

The V call is TRBV19, the J call TRBJ2-7; a possible D gene is TRBD2 (5 bases). CDR1 is LNHDA, CDR2 SQIVND, per germline (reference sequence). The CDR3 spans 15 residues. With 6 bases removed from V and 0 bases from J, the gap between germline ends came to 15 bases. The CDR3 spells CASSPADGISYEQYF. The DNA of the CDR3 is TGTGCCAGTAGCCCTGCGGACGGGATCTCCTACGAGCAGTACTTC. Full variable domain (remainder filled in from reference TRBV19 and TRBJ2-7): DGGITQSPKYLFRKEGQNVTLSCEQNLNHDAMYWYRQDPGQGLRLIYYSQIVNDFQKGDIAEGYSVSREKKESFPLTVTSAQKNPTAFYLCASSPADGISYEQYFGPGTRLTVT.

On this clone: Other DNA sequences within the sample encode an identical CDR3. CDR3 sequence reads: CASSLGLAADTQYF. The CDR3 bases are TGTGCCAGCAGCTTAGGGCTAGCGGCCGATACGCAGTATTTT. This chain uses TRBV7-9 with TRBJ2-3; 7 bases fit TRBD2. V lost 1 base to trimming and J lost 6 bases; unmatched junction nucleotides: 4. Germline CDR1 SEHNR, CDR2 FQNEAQ (reference sequence). The CDR3 is 14 residues long.

This chain joins TRBV5-1 and TRBJ1-1; 8 bases agree with TRBD1. Germline trimming cut 0 bases from V and 0 bases from J; bases unmatched to any gene: 4. Germline V gene data show CDR1 as SGHRS and CDR2 as YFSETQ. The CDR3 totals 16 residues. The CDR3 sequence is CASSLEEGQVNTEAFF. DNA for the CDR3: TGCGCCAGCAGCTTGGAAGAGGGACAGGTGAACACTGAAGCTTTCTTT.

The gene calls are TRBV28 and TRBJ1-6; TRBD1 is a possible D gene (5 bases). From germline, CDR1 is MDHEN and CDR2 SYDVKM. V lost 2 bases to trimming and J lost 11 bases, with 19 bases between them. The CDR3 sequence is 16 residues long. This CDR3 reads CASSLVGAREEPPLHF. The CDR3 DNA is TGTGCCAGCAGTTTAGTAGGGGCTCGGGAGGAGCCACCCCTCCACTTT.

The V call is TRBV18, the J call TRBJ1-2; D is unresolved. The germline CDR1 and CDR2 sequences are KGHSH and LQKENI. V lost 0 bases to trimming and J lost 0 bases, with 14 bases between them. The length of the CDR3 is 17 residues. The CDR3 nucleotides are TGTGCCAGCTCACCACCGGGCACAGCTTCTACTAACTATGGCTACACCTTC. It encodes CASSPPGTASTNYGYTF.

The rearrangement links TRBV10-3 to TRBJ2-1; 8 positions agree with TRBD1. The CDR3 is made up of 14 amino acids. V lost 8 bases to trimming and J lost 3 bases; unmatched junction nucleotides: 6. Per germline, CDR1 ENHRY and CDR2 SYGVKD. CDR3 DNA sequence: TGTGCCATCCGTACCGGGACAGGCTACAATGAGCAGTTCTTC. Translating gives CAIRTGTGYNEQFF.

The V call is TRBV14, the J call TRBJ2-7, with 11 bases identical to TRBD1. V gave up 3 bases and J gave up 7 bases; unmatched junction bases: 8. Germline V gives CDR1 SGHDN, CDR2 FVKESK. The CDR3 sequence is 15 residues long. CDR3 sequence reads: CASSHPGQGVWEQYF. The CDR3 region has the DNA TGTGCCAGCAGCCACCCGGGACAGGGGGTGTGGGAGCAGTACTTC.

This rearrangement joins TRBV2 to TRBJ2-5; 8 positions match TRBD2. J was trimmed by 3 bases and V by 5 bases; bases with no gene match: 2. The CDR3 loop spans 13 amino acids. CDR1 SNHLY and CDR2 FYNNEI come from the germline V gene. The CDR3 region is CASSWRGEETQYF. CDR3 DNA sequence: TGTGCCAGCAGTTGGCGGGGGGAAGAGACCCAGTACTTC.

The chain is built from TRBV19 and TRBJ1-2; the D is unclear. CDR1 LNHDA and CDR2 SQIVND come from the germline V gene (reference sequence). The V end was cut by 6 bases, the J end by 3 bases, with 5 bases between. This CDR3 comprises 11 residues. CDR3 sequence reads: CASRRDYGYTF. CDR3 DNA sequence: TGTGCCAGTAGGCGAGACTATGGCTACACCTTC.

The gene calls are TRBV6-5 and TRBJ1-3; tentative D call: TRBD1 (6 bases). The CDR3 is 15 residues long. The germline V gene has CDR1 MNHEY and CDR2 SVGAGI. The V end lost 6 bases, the J end lost 3 bases, and 15 bases lay between the germline ends. This chain's CDR3 is CASSDRFLGGNTIYF. CDR3 DNA: TGTGCCAGCAGCGACAGGTTTCTCGGTGGAAACACCATATATTTT.

Worth noting for this clone: It may be a read error: a sequence one base away is much more abundant. The chain couples TRBV11-2 to TRBJ2-3; D is uncertain. This CDR3 is 12 amino acids long. The V gene's germline CDR1 is SGHAT and CDR2 FQNNGV. With 5 bases removed from V and 3 bases from J, the gap between germline ends came to 6 bases. For the CDR3, the DNA is TGTGCCAGCAGCCCCCCAACAGATACGCAGTATTTT. Amino acids: CASSPPTDTQYF.

This clone was detected only a few times. This sequence joins TRBV7-2 and TRBJ1-2, with D possibly TRBD1 on 5 matching bases. CDR3 size: 17 residues. Germline assignment: CDR1 SGHTA and CDR2 FQGNSA. V was cut by 0 bases and J by 5 bases, with 19 bases left in between. CDR3 loop: CASSLAPMGGSSYGYTF. CDR3 coding DNA: TGTGCCAGCAGCTTAGCGCCTATGGGGGGTTCCTCTTATGGCTACACCTTC.

The chain recombines TRBV15 with TRBJ1-5; 9 bases align to TRBD1. V shed 0 bases and J 7 bases; nucleotides not matched to a gene: 10. CDR3 length: 17 residues. Germline lookup yields CDR1 LNHNV and CDR2 YYDKDF (reference sequence). For the CDR3, the DNA is TGTGCCACCAGCAGAGATCTGGACAGGGGATTTGGGCAGCCCCAGCATTTT. This codes for CATSRDLDRGFGQPQHF.

This clone appeared a single time. This chain uses TRBV11-2 with TRBJ1-6; a possible D gene is TRBD1 (5 bases). V shed 0 bases and J shed 2 bases, with 8 bases lying between them. This CDR3 spans 16 amino acids. Per germline, CDR1 SGHAT and CDR2 FQNNGV. CDR3 sequence reads: CASSLEGGPYNSPLHF. In DNA, the CDR3 is TGTGCCAGCAGCTTAGAGGGGGGACCCTATAATTCACCCCTCCACTTT.

The V gene is TRBV29-1, the J gene TRBJ2-6, with D perhaps matching TRBD1 (5 bases). The CDR3 length is 15 residues. Trimming took 5 bases from V and 0 from J, leaving 11 bases between them. Germline lookup yields CDR1 SQVTM and CDR2 ANQGSEA. CDR3 nucleotides: TGCAGCGTTCTAACAGGCGTCTCTGGGGCCAACGTCCTGACTTTC. This codes for CSVLTGVSGANVLTF.

The chain combines TRBV2 with TRBJ1-2; weak D call: TRBD1 (6 bases). Germline CDR1 is SNHLY and CDR2 is FYNNEI. The CDR3 spans 15 residues. The V end was cut by 8 bases, the J end by 0 bases, with 16 bases between. CDR3 amino acids: CASQFMGAANYGYTF. The CDR3 region has the DNA TGTGCCAGCCAATTCATGGGGGCTGCTAACTATGGCTACACCTTC.

Points on this clone: In the same sample, other DNA sequences code for this CDR3. The chain is built from TRBV5-4 and TRBJ1-6; D is ambiguous. Trimming took 0 bases from V and 7 from J, leaving 8 bases between them. CDR3 length: 14 amino acids. The germline V gene has CDR1 SGHNT and CDR2 YYREEE (reference sequence). Written as DNA, the CDR3 is TGTGCCAGCAGCTTGGGACAAGGCAATTCACCCCTCCACTTT. Translating it yields CASSLGQGNSPLHF.

This chain connects TRBV18 to TRBJ2-7; D might be TRBD1 (6 bases). CDR3 size: 15 residues. CDR1 KGHSH and CDR2 LQKENI come from the germline V gene. Trimming took off 4 bases at V and 4 bases at J, with 17 bases between the two ends. CDR3 protein: CASSRTAFIGYEQYF. CDR3 DNA sequence: TGTGCCAGCTCACGGACAGCTTTTATCGGGTACGAGCAGTACTTC.

The chain joins TRBV7-3 to TRBJ2-3; 9 positions match TRBD1. Per the germline V gene, CDR1 is SGHTA and CDR2 is FQGTGA. The CDR3 extends over 15 amino acids. The J segment lost 3 bases and the V segment lost 4 bases, leaving 5 bases of the junction unmatched. CDR3 region: CASSSTGGVTDTQYF. As DNA, the CDR3 is TGTGCCAGCAGCTCGACAGGGGGAGTGACAGATACGCAGTATTTT.

On this clone: Other DNA variants within this sample encode the same CDR3. The rearrangement links TRBV5-8 to TRBJ1-5, with D perhaps TRBD1 (5 bases). CDR3 length: 15 amino acids. The germline CDR1 and CDR2 sequences are SGHTS and YDEGEE. Trimming stripped 5 bases from V and 6 bases from J, with 18 bases between. DNA of the CDR3: TGTGCCAGCAGGCGGGGGACCGGGGGGGGTCAGCCCCAGCATTTT. Its protein is CASRRGTGGGQPQHF. Supplemented by reference TRBV5-8 and TRBJ1-5, the full variable domain reads EAGVTQSPTHLIKTRGQQATLRCSPISGHTSVYWYQQALGLGLQFLLWYDEGEERNRGNFPPRFSGRQFPNYSSELNVNALELEDSALYLCASRRGTGGGQPQHFGDGTRLSIL.

V and J are TRBV25-1 and TRBJ1-2; 9 bases are a match to TRBD1. V shed 4 bases and J 6 bases; nucleotides not matched to a gene: 9. Germline CDR1 is MGHDK and CDR2 is SYGVNS. The CDR3 is 15 residues long. CDR3 amino acids: CASSGSGQGVDGYTF. As DNA, the CDR3 is TGTGCCAGCAGTGGGTCGGGACAGGGAGTCGATGGCTACACCTTC.

The gene calls are TRBV27 and TRBJ1-1; possible D gene TRBD1, 6 bases. Germline V gene data show CDR1 as MNHEY and CDR2 as SMNVEV (reference sequence). Trimming stripped 5 bases from V and 1 base from J, with 8 bases between. The CDR3 covers 13 residues. The CDR3 protein is CASSGQPNTEAFF. The CDR3 region has the DNA TGTGCCAGCAGTGGACAGCCGAACACTGAAGCTTTCTTT.

This rearrangement joins TRBV6-5 to TRBJ1-2; no clear D. The CDR3 is made up of 14 amino acids. Germline assignment: CDR1 MNHEY and CDR2 SVGAGI. The V gene lost 0 bases and the J gene lost 4 bases, with 9 bases spanning the gap. The DNA of the CDR3 is TGTGCCAGCAGTTACTCAGCGGAGAGCTATGGCTACACCTTC. It specifies CASSYSAESYGYTF.